The next 20 T cell receptor beta chains were all read from a single sample in a study of blood T cell repertoires in COVID-19. Profiled with immunoSEQ multiplex PCR; TCRdb holds only in-frame clones, not every one. Of some 200,000 clones in the sample, roughly 92% are singletons; the top ten hold 0.6% to 0.9%. Input material: peripheral blood. These receptors were taken from a man aged 25 to 45 with COVID-19, enrolled during active disease.

This rearrangement joins TRBV5-1 to TRBJ2-5; TRBD2 agrees at 7 bases. V shed 4 bases, J shed 4 bases, and the junction held 7 bases outside the gene matches. Per germline, CDR1 SGHRS and CDR2 YFSETQ. The CDR3 runs to 14 residues. The CDR3 sequence is CASSPRGGSETQYF. The CDR3 region has the DNA TGCGCCAGCAGCCCACGCGGGGGATCAGAGACCCAGTACTTC.

The chain carries TRBV12-3 or TRBV12-4 and TRBJ1-3, with 9 bases fitting TRBD1. This CDR3 is 13 amino acids long. Losses at the gene ends were 10 bases for V and 2 bases for J; bases not matched to a gene: 3. The CDR3 region is CAIDRGTGNTIYF. CDR3 nucleotides: TGTGCCATTGACAGGGGGACTGGAAACACCATATATTTT.

Of note for this clone: Within the sample, other DNA sequences also encode this same CDR3. J is TRBJ1-2 and V is TRBV18, with TRBD1 matching over 10 bases. This CDR3 is built from 14 residues. J gave up 5 bases and V 3 bases, and 3 bases lay outside the gene matches. Looked up from germline, CDR1 is KGHSH and CDR2 is LQKENI. This CDR3 is CASSPGTGDYGYTF. CDR3 nucleotides: TGTGCCAGCTCACCCGGGACAGGGGATTATGGCTACACCTTC.

The V call is TRBV6-4, the J call TRBJ1-2; possibly TRBD1 for D (6 bases). Germline values: CDR1 MRHNA, CDR2 SNTAGT. This CDR3 spans 14 amino acids. Between the trimmed V and J ends, which lost 4 bases and 8 bases, there was a span of 17 bases. CDR3 nucleotides: TGTGCCAGCAGTGCTGCTTCAGGGGTTCGCGGCTACACCTTC. It codes for CASSAASGVRGYTF.

The chain employs TRBV6-5 and TRBJ2-7, with D perhaps matching TRBD1 (6 bases). Germline-derived CDR1 and CDR2 are MNHEY and SVGAGI. The germline V and J ends were trimmed by 2 bases and 2 bases, with 7 bases remaining between them. This CDR3 is built from 13 residues. CDR3 loop: CASSYGQTYEQYF. As DNA, the CDR3 is TGTGCCAGCAGTTACGGACAGACCTACGAGCAGTACTTC.

This sequence joins TRBV7-9 and TRBJ2-5; D is possibly TRBD1 (6 bases). CDR1 and CDR2 (germline): SEHNR, FQNEAQ (reference sequence). The CDR3 runs to 15 residues. V dropped 0 bases and J dropped 5 bases, with 13 bases sitting between them. The CDR3 coding sequence is TGTGCCAGCAGCTTAGCGGGGAGACAGGCGGAGACCCAGTACTTC. Protein sequence: CASSLAGRQAETQYF.

This clone has just one count. The J gene is TRBJ2-2, the V gene TRBV6-1; a possible D gene is TRBD2 (7 bases). Trimming shortened V by 2 bases and J by 4 bases, and 23 bases separated the two germline ends. The CDR3 has 19 residues. Germline V gene sequence: CDR1 MNHNS, CDR2 SASEGT. This chain's CDR3 is CASSEYPPRGGLPTGELFF. The CDR3 bases are TGTGCCAGCAGTGAATACCCCCCGAGGGGGGGTTTGCCCACCGGGGAGCTGTTTTTT.

The chain links TRBV9 to TRBJ1-6, with no clear D. V dropped 0 bases and J dropped 0 bases, with 4 bases sitting between them. Germline lookup yields CDR1 SGDLS and CDR2 YYNGEE. CDR3 size: 15 residues. This CDR3 is CASSVGSSYNSPLHF. The DNA for the CDR3 is TGTGCCAGCAGCGTAGGGAGCTCCTATAATTCACCCCTCCACTTT.

V is TRBV11-2 and J is TRBJ1-4; 12 positions match TRBD1. V lost 6 bases and J lost 8; bases outside the gene matches: 10. CDR1 and CDR2 from the germline V gene are SGHAT and FQNNGV. The CDR3 sequence is 16 residues long. The CDR3 DNA reads TGTGCCAGCAGACGACCGGGACAGGGGGCGGAGGAAAAACTGTTTTTT. As protein: CASRRPGQGAEEKLFF. The entire variable domain, with the rest obtained from reference TRBV11-2 and TRBJ1-4, is as follows: EAGVAQSPRYKIIEKRQSVAFWCNPISGHATLYWYQQILGQGPKLLIQFQNNGVVDDSQLPKDRFSAERLKGVDSTLKIQPAKLEDSAVYLCASRRPGQGAEEKLFFGSGTQLSVL.

This rearrangement joins TRBV5-6 to TRBJ1-1; possible D gene TRBD1, 6 bases. Germline CDR1 is SGHDT and CDR2 is YYEEEE. Trimming pared 3 bases from V and 4 bases from J, leaving 16 bases between. This CDR3 has 15 amino acids. CDR3 coding DNA: TGTGCCAGCAGCTGGGGGTCAGGGGTGGGCACTGAAGCTTTCTTT. As protein: CASSWGSGVGTEAFF. The variable domain in full, completed from reference TRBV5-6 and TRBJ1-1, reads DAGVTQSPTHLIKTRGQQVTLRCSPKSGHDTVSWYQQALGQGPQFIFQYYEEEERQRGNFPDRFSGHQFPNYSSELNVNALLLGDSALYLCASSWGSGVGTEAFFGQGTRLTVV.

This chain links TRBV19 with TRBJ2-1; D is ambiguous. Trimming took off 5 bases at V and 5 bases at J, with 4 bases between the two ends. Per germline, CDR1 LNHDA and CDR2 SQIVND (reference sequence). The length of the CDR3 is 11 residues. The DNA for the CDR3 is TGTGCCAGTAGTGCTAACAATGAGCAGTTCTTC. This translates into CASSANNEQFF.

V usage is TRBV19 and J usage is TRBJ1-6; the match to TRBD1 covers 11 bases. This CDR3 is 14 amino acids long. CDR1 LNHDA and CDR2 SQIVND come from the germline V gene (reference sequence). J lost 10 bases, V lost 7 bases, and 6 bases had no gene match. The CDR3 loop is CASTDRGLGSPLHF. In DNA, the CDR3 is TGTGCCAGTACGGACAGGGGGCTAGGGTCACCCCTCCACTTT.

This clone showed up just once. The chain is built from TRBV29-1 and TRBJ1-1; 7 nucleotides agree with TRBD1. Germline assignment: CDR1 SQVTM and CDR2 ANQGSEA. Trimming at V came to 7 bases and at J to 3 bases, leaving 8 bases not matched to a gene. The CDR3 covers 13 residues. For the CDR3, the DNA is TGCAGCGGCGCCGGGACAGCGGACACTGAAGCTTTCTTT. It encodes CSGAGTADTEAFF.

For this clone: Other DNA sequences in the sample encode the same CDR3. V and J are TRBV30 and TRBJ1-5, with 7 bases matching TRBD1. Germline loops: CDR1 GTSNPN, CDR2 SVGIG (reference sequence). This CDR3 comprises 13 residues. The junction had 4 bases not matched to a gene; V was cut back by 4 bases and J by 4 bases. The CDR3: CAWTPGGNQPQHF. The CDR3 coding sequence is TGTGCCTGGACCCCAGGGGGAAATCAGCCCCAGCATTTT.

The V gene is TRBV14, the J gene TRBJ1-2, with D perhaps matching TRBD1 (5 bases). The CDR3 totals 15 residues. Per the germline V gene, CDR1 is SGHDN and CDR2 is FVKESK. V lost 4 bases, J lost 7 bases, and 19 bases lay in between. The CDR3 sequence is CASSPSIGRAGGYTF. The CDR3 nucleotides are TGTGCCAGCAGCCCCTCCATCGGCAGGGCTGGTGGCTACACCTTC.

V gene TRBV18 combines with J gene TRBJ1-1; possibly TRBD1 for D (6 bases). Trimming pared 3 bases from V and 2 bases from J, leaving 10 bases between. The CDR3 contains 14 residues. Germline CDR1 KGHSH, CDR2 LQKENI. CDR3 in amino acids: CASSPRDTNTEAFF. The CDR3 DNA reads TGTGCCAGCTCACCTCGGGACACCAACACTGAAGCTTTCTTT.

The chain links TRBV3-1 (or the pseudogene TRBV3-2) to TRBJ1-2, with D hard to call. This CDR3 contains 13 residues. Trimming pared 1 base from V and 6 bases from J, leaving 9 bases between. CDR1 is LGHDT and CDR2 is YNNKEL in the germline V gene (reference sequence). This chain's CDR3 is CASSQGSLHGYTF. For the CDR3, the DNA is TGTGCCAGCAGCCAAGGAAGCCTCCATGGCTACACCTTC.

The rearrangement joins TRBV6-5 to TRBJ1-2; D remains ambiguous. V was trimmed by 6 bases and J by 7 bases, leaving 15 bases between them. The CDR3 contains 13 residues. Germline CDR1 reads MNHEY; CDR2 reads SVGAGI. The CDR3 reads CASSLTGTFGYTF. The CDR3 coding sequence is TGTGCCAGCAGCTTGACGGGTACTTTTGGCTACACCTTC.

In its sample, this clone was seen a few times. V is TRBV3-1 (or the pseudogene TRBV3-2) and J is TRBJ1-1, with D unresolved. The V gene lost 1 base and the J gene lost 1 base, with 7 bases spanning the gap. Germline V gene lookup returns CDR1 LGHDT and CDR2 YNNKEL (reference sequence). The CDR3 spans 14 residues. The CDR3 protein is CASSQAAGNTEAFF. CDR3 bases: TGTGCCAGCAGCCAAGCCGCAGGGAACACTGAAGCTTTCTTT.

This chain uses TRBV27 with TRBJ1-4; 8 nucleotides match TRBD1. V lost 4 bases and J lost 8; bases outside the gene matches: 6. CDR1 is MNHEY, CDR2 SMNVEV, per germline (reference sequence). The CDR3 covers 14 residues. The CDR3 nucleotides read TGTGCCAGCAGTTCCGGACAGGGTAACGAAAAACTGTTTTTT. This gives the protein CASSSGQGNEKLFF.